The 23 T cell receptor beta chains below were found in one sample sequenced in a study of T cell repertoires in cytomegalovirus infection. These TCRs are of unknown antigen specificity. In TCRdb, the reads were re-called with MiXCR into one record per CDR3 protein. The sample has tens of thousands of distinct CDR3 sequences, about a fifth seen once; the top ten hold 70% to 90%. The sample in question was CD8+ T cells from cultured PBMCs, obtained from culture after CMV antigen stimulation. The source of these receptors is a human donor in good health (CMV status not recorded). Some clones in this sample may be carry-over from other donors' samples.

The J gene is TRBJ2-1, the V gene TRBV11-2, with 7 bases that match TRBD2. Per the germline V gene, CDR1 is SGHAT and CDR2 is FQNNGV. The trim removed 1 base at V and 5 bases at J, leaving 14 bases unmatched. The CDR3 is made up of 18 amino acids. The CDR3, as DNA: TGTGCCAGCAGCTTAGCAGGGTTGTATGCGGGAGTGGACAATGAGCAGTTCTTC. The encoded protein is CASSLAGLYAGVDNEQFF.

This clonotype was counted a few times. The chain is built from TRBV7-2 and TRBJ2-3, with 9 bases matching TRBD2. This CDR3 spans 16 amino acids. Germline CDR1 and CDR2: SGHTA and FQGNSA. The V gene end was trimmed by 5 bases and the J gene end by 2 bases; junction bases not matched to a gene: 8. The CDR3: CASSPFAGGPTDTQYF. CDR3 DNA: TGTGCCAGCAGCCCCTTTGCGGGAGGGCCCACAGATACGCAGTATTTT.

The chain joins TRBV5-4 to TRBJ1-6, with 8 nucleotides matching TRBD1. Germline V gene sequence: CDR1 SGHNT, CDR2 YYREEE (reference sequence). V shed 2 bases, J shed 7 bases, and the junction held 5 bases outside the gene matches. This CDR3 spans 15 amino acids. The CDR3 is CASSFPGQANSPLHF. The CDR3 DNA reads as TGTGCCAGCAGCTTTCCGGGACAGGCGAATTCACCCCTCCACTTT. Using reference TRBV5-4 and TRBJ1-6 for the parts outside the CDR3, the full variable domain is ETGVTQSPTHLIKTRGQQVTLRCSSQSGHNTVSWYQQALGQGPQFIFQYYREEENGRGNFPPRFSGLQFPNYSSELNVNALELDDSALYLCASSFPGQANSPLHFGNGTRLTVT.

This clonotype came up a few times. The chain is built from TRBV12-3 or TRBV12-4 and TRBJ1-1; TRBD1 is a possible D gene (5 bases). V was clipped by 7 bases and J by 2 bases, with 14 bases between them. The CDR3 spans 14 residues. Written as DNA, the CDR3 is TGTGCCAGCACCTGGGACGGGTTTAACACTGAAGCTTTCTTT. It codes for CASTWDGFNTEAFF.

The CDR3 nucleotides read TGTGCCAGCCGGGGGGCCGGTTGGGACACTGAAGCTTTCTTT. It yields the protein CASRGAGWDTEAFF. The chain uses TRBV12-3 or TRBV12-4 and TRBJ1-1; D is possibly TRBD1 (6 bases). The CDR3 has 14 residues. V dropped 8 bases and J dropped 3 bases, with 16 bases sitting between them.

This clonotype was counted only a few times. This chain joins TRBV12-3 or TRBV12-4 and TRBJ2-3; the D gene is possibly TRBD1 (6 bases). This CDR3 has 15 amino acids. V was pared by 6 bases and J by 2 bases, with 15 bases between. Written as DNA, the CDR3 is TGTGCCAGCAGCCCGGACAGCGACCTCACAGATACGCAGTATTTT. Its translation: CASSPDSDLTDTQYF.

The sample holds a few counts of this clonotype. This rearrangement joins TRBV27 to TRBJ1-1, with D hard to call. The CDR3 loop spans 11 amino acids. Germline V CDR1 and CDR2: MNHEY, SMNVEV (reference sequence). V dropped 11 bases and J dropped 1 base, with 8 bases sitting between them. The CDR3 nucleotides read TGTGCCGTCCTCAAGAACACTGAAGCTTTCTTT. It yields the protein CAVLKNTEAFF.

The sample holds a few counts of this clonotype. The gene calls are TRBV7-2 and TRBJ2-1; 8 nucleotides agree with TRBD2. V shed 3 bases and J 9 bases; nucleotides not matched to a gene: 7. The CDR3 runs to 14 residues. In germline, CDR1 is SGHTA, CDR2 FQGNSA. CDR3 DNA sequence: TGTGCCAGCAGCTTTTCTTCCGGGGGGGGTGAGCAGTTCTTC. This gives the protein CASSFSSGGGEQFF.

The chain couples TRBV7-2 to TRBJ1-4; D not resolved. Germline CDR1 reads SGHTA; CDR2 reads FQGNSA. V lost 2 bases to trimming and J lost 8 bases, with 6 bases between them. This CDR3 is 12 amino acids long. CDR3 DNA sequence: TGTGCCAGCAGCTTAACGGGCGAAAAACTGTTTTTT. As protein: CASSLTGEKLFF.

This clonotype was observed a few times. The CDR3 region is CASFGGSYEQYF. In nucleotides, the CDR3 is TGTGCCAGCTTCGGGGGGTCCTACGAGCAGTACTTC. This chain links TRBV6-2 or TRBV6-3 with TRBJ2-7, with 7 bases matching TRBD2. With 8 bases clipped from V and 1 base from J, the junction kept 2 bases outside the gene matches. The CDR3 covers 12 residues. Germline V gives CDR1 MNHEY, CDR2 SVGEGT.

This clonotype was seen a single time. The chain employs TRBV30 and TRBJ2-7, with D unclear. Germline assignment: CDR1 GTSNPN and CDR2 SVGIG (reference sequence). The CDR3 has 13 amino acids. V gave up 1 base and J gave up 1 base, with 8 bases separating them. The CDR3 region is CAWSEHRSYEQYF. As DNA, the CDR3 is TGTGCCTGGAGTGAACACAGATCCTACGAGCAGTACTTC.

The chain uses TRBV10-3 and TRBJ1-1; TRBD1 aligns across 10 bases. Trimming removed 7 bases from V and 6 bases from J; junction bases left unmatched: 11. This CDR3 has 15 residues. Germline-derived CDR1 and CDR2 are ENHRY and SYGVKD. The CDR3 here is CAIIEIGTGVPEAFF. CDR3 nucleotide sequence: TGTGCCATCATTGAAATCGGGACAGGGGTGCCTGAAGCTTTCTTT.

This clonotype has a handful of counts. CDR3 loop: CSVEADLAGSLYEQYF. The CDR3 nucleotides read TGCAGCGTTGAAGCAGACCTAGCGGGGAGCTTATACGAGCAGTACTTC. V is TRBV29-1 and J is TRBJ2-7; 9 bases fit TRBD2. V dropped 1 base and J dropped 4; count of bases not matched to a gene: 11. The germline V gene has CDR1 SQVTM and CDR2 ANQGSEA. The CDR3 spans 16 residues.

The chain joins TRBV11-3 to TRBJ2-1; either TRBD1 or TRBD2 may fit D (5 bases each). V lost 5 bases and J 3 bases, leaving 8 bases between the germline ends. The CDR3 covers 13 residues. Germline V CDR1 and CDR2: SGHNT, YENEEA. The CDR3 region has the DNA TGTGCCAGCAGCCCGAGGGGCTACAATGAGCAGTTCTTC. Residues: CASSPRGYNEQFF.

The gene calls are TRBV27 and TRBJ2-7; 7 bases are shared with TRBD1. V lost 5 bases, J lost 3 bases, and 4 bases stayed unmatched. The CDR3 contains 13 residues. CDR1 and CDR2 (germline): MNHEY, SMNVEV (reference sequence). The CDR3 loop is CASSQAGGYEQYF. The CDR3 region has the DNA TGTGCCAGCAGTCAAGCAGGGGGCTACGAGCAGTACTTC.

This chain connects TRBV20-1 to TRBJ2-7, with D perhaps matching TRBD1 or TRBD2 (5 bases each). This CDR3 is 16 amino acids long. Trimming shortened V by 0 bases and J by 3 bases, and 18 bases separated the two germline ends. CDR1 is DFQATT, CDR2 SNEGSKA, per germline (reference sequence). Here the CDR3 reads CSARDSGATAGYEQYF. CDR3 DNA: TGCAGTGCTAGAGACTCCGGGGCCACGGCGGGCTACGAGCAGTACTTC.

This clonotype showed up just a few times. The V gene is TRBV7-8, the J gene TRBJ2-4, with D possibly matching TRBD2 (5 bases). Germline CDR1 and CDR2: SGHVS and FQNEAQ. Trimming removed 5 bases from V and 3 bases from J, with 20 bases in between. The CDR3 extends over 17 amino acids. CDR3 nucleotide sequence: TGTGCCAGCAGCCCTCTTAGGTCTGGGAGAGACAAAAACATTCAGTACTTC. Protein: CASSPLRSGRDKNIQYF. Together with reference TRBV7-8 and TRBJ2-4, the CDR3 gives the full variable domain: GAGVSQSPRYKVAKRGQDVALRCDPISGHVSLFWYQQALGQGPEFLTYFQNEAQLDKSGLPSDRFFAERPEGSVSTLKIQRTQQEDSAVYLCASSPLRSGRDKNIQYFGAGTRLSVL.

This clonotype was seen a few times. This chain uses TRBV5-1 with TRBJ1-2; possible D gene TRBD1, 5 bases. This CDR3 region has 15 residues. V shed 2 bases and J shed 2 bases, with 13 bases lying between them. Germline V gene data show CDR1 as SGHRS and CDR2 as YFSETQ. The CDR3 loop reads CASSFLDRDNYGYTF. CDR3 nucleotide sequence: TGCGCCAGCAGCTTCCTAGACCGGGACAACTATGGCTACACCTTC.

The chain recombines TRBV7-9 with TRBJ2-5; 7 bases line up with TRBD1. Losses at the gene ends were 5 bases for V and 5 bases for J; bases not matched to a gene: 14. Germline assignment: CDR1 SEHNR and CDR2 FQNEAQ (reference sequence). This CDR3 spans 16 amino acids. The CDR3: CASSPYRGPTDETQYF. The CDR3 bases are TGTGCCAGCAGCCCTTACAGGGGCCCCACCGATGAGACCCAGTACTTC.

This clonotype has only a few counts. This chain uses TRBV20-1 with TRBJ1-1, with D perhaps TRBD1 (6 bases). Per the germline V gene, CDR1 is DFQATT and CDR2 is SNEGSKA (reference sequence). V gave up 0 bases and J gave up 5 bases, with 10 bases separating them. The CDR3 runs to 13 residues. The CDR3 region has the DNA TGCAGTGCTAGAGACTCCAGGGGAACTGAAGCTTTCTTT. Protein: CSARDSRGTEAFF.

This clonotype showed up just a few times. This chain uses TRBV11-1 with TRBJ2-7, with TRBD1 matching over 7 bases. The CDR3 runs 15 residues. CDR1 and CDR2 (germline): SGHAT, FQDESV (reference sequence). Losses at the gene ends were 4 bases for V and 3 bases for J; bases not matched to a gene: 9. CDR3 coding DNA: TGTGCCAGCAGCTCTCTAGAGGGACAGTACTACGAGCAGTACTTC. Its protein product is CASSSLEGQYYEQYF.

This clonotype showed up just a few times. V gene TRBV6-2 or TRBV6-3 combines with J gene TRBJ1-5, with no clear D. Trimming cost V 6 bases and J 4 bases, with 7 bases left between them. Germline-derived CDR1 and CDR2 are MNHEY and SVGEGT. The CDR3 spans 12 residues. CDR3 sequence: CASRRVNQPQHF. The CDR3 DNA reads as TGTGCCAGCAGACGCGTTAATCAGCCCCAGCATTTT.

This chain joins TRBV7-8 and TRBJ2-7; TRBD1 might be the D (7 bases). Germline V gene data show CDR1 as SGHVS and CDR2 as FQNEAQ. The CDR3 is made up of 18 amino acids. Trimming stripped 4 bases from V and 2 bases from J, with 24 bases between. CDR3 region: CASSSVPLTGEVPYEQYF. CDR3 bases: TGTGCCAGCAGCTCAGTCCCCTTAACAGGGGAGGTCCCCTACGAGCAGTACTTC.